The 16 T cell receptor beta chains reported below all come from one sample, sequenced in a study of response to subunit inactivated influenza vaccine. TCRdb re-called the RT-PCR reads through MiXCR, storing one row per CDR3 protein. The data show 650,000 or so distinct CDR3 sequences, about 14% seen once. The material sequenced was PBMCs from blood, taken around two weeks before vaccination. The receptor set was obtained from a middle-aged man who received an inactivated influenza vaccine.

This CDR3 reads CASRGTAGTSYNEQFF. The CDR3, as DNA: TGTGCCAGTAGGGGGACAGCCGGGACCTCCTACAATGAGCAGTTCTTC. The chain employs TRBV19 and TRBJ2-1; TRBD1 matches 7 bases. Germline V gene lookup returns CDR1 LNHDA and CDR2 SQIVND (reference sequence). The ends lost 6 bases at V and 0 bases at J; junction bases unmatched: 8. The CDR3 length is 16 residues. The whole variable domain, filled in from reference TRBV19 and TRBJ2-1, reads DGGITQSPKYLFRKEGQNVTLSCEQNLNHDAMYWYRQDPGQGLRLIYYSQIVNDFQKGDIAEGYSVSREKKESFPLTVTSAQKNPTAFYLCASRGTAGTSYNEQFFGPGTRLTVL.

The DNA of the CDR3 is TGTGCCAGCAGCGATCGGGGGAACACCATATATTTT. Translating gives CASSDRGNTIYF. The chain couples TRBV6-2 or TRBV6-3 to TRBJ1-3; D is perhaps TRBD1 (5 bases). Germline-derived CDR1 and CDR2 are MNHEY and SVGEGT. CDR3 length: 12 amino acids. Between the trimmed V and J ends, which lost 6 bases and 7 bases, there was a span of 10 bases.

The chain links TRBV6-2 or TRBV6-3 to TRBJ1-5; D call uncertain. Between the trimmed V and J ends, which lost 0 bases and 3 bases, there was a span of 15 bases. This CDR3 is 17 amino acids long. Germline V CDR1 and CDR2: MNHEY, SVGEGT. The CDR3 DNA follows: TGTGCCAGCAGTTACTCGCCTTACCCTGGCCTCAATCAGCCCCAGCATTTT. Translated: CASSYSPYPGLNQPQHF.

The genes are TRBV6-6 and TRBJ1-3; tentative D call: TRBD1 (5 bases). The CDR3 loop spans 13 amino acids. CDR1 is MNHNY and CDR2 is SVGAGI in the germline V gene (reference sequence). Trimming removed 6 bases from V and 8 bases from J, with 14 bases in between. The CDR3 here is CASSHPEGYTIYF. The DNA for the CDR3 is TGTGCCAGCAGCCACCCCGAGGGGTACACCATATATTTT.

This clonotype was seen only a few times. Here the CDR3 reads CSAKVAGSETQYF. DNA for the CDR3: TGCAGTGCAAAGGTTGCAGGGTCAGAGACCCAGTACTTC. The chain employs TRBV20-1 and TRBJ2-5; a possible D gene is TRBD1 (5 bases). The CDR3 runs to 13 residues. V was shortened by 6 bases and J by 4 bases, with 15 bases between the two germline ends. Per the germline V gene, CDR1 is DFQATT and CDR2 is SNEGSKA (reference sequence).

The CDR3 reads CASSRRQGRSYNEQFF. In DNA form, the CDR3 reads TGTGCCAGCAGTCGCCGACAGGGTCGGTCCTACAATGAGCAGTTCTTC. V and J are TRBV12-3 or TRBV12-4 and TRBJ2-1, with 7 bases fitting TRBD1. After removal of 5 bases from V and 1 base from J, the junction contained 8 bases not matched to a gene. The CDR3 consists of 16 residues.

This clonotype has just a few counts. The gene calls are TRBV5-1 and TRBJ2-2, with 8 bases matching TRBD1. V was clipped by 4 bases and J by 3 bases; unmatched bases: 5. CDR3 length: 15 residues. CDR1 is SGHRS and CDR2 is YFSETQ in the germline V gene. The CDR3 region is CASSLPQGDTGELFF. The CDR3 coding sequence is TGCGCCAGCAGCCTCCCACAGGGGGACACCGGGGAGCTGTTTTTT.

This clonotype was seen a handful of times. This chain connects TRBV18 to TRBJ2-3, with D unresolved. The CDR3 spans 14 residues. From germline, CDR1 is KGHSH and CDR2 LQKENI. Deletions cut 3 bases from V and 3 bases from J, with 10 bases between. CDR3 DNA: TGTGCCAGCTCACCCCCATCACTGACAGATACGCAGTATTTT. This gives the protein CASSPPSLTDTQYF.

This clonotype was seen more than once but under ten times. The chain joins TRBV7-2 to TRBJ2-2, with D uncertain. Trimming left V 5 bases short and J 9 bases short, with 13 bases between. The CDR3 extends over 13 amino acids. Germline V gives CDR1 SGHTA, CDR2 FQGNSA. CDR3 bases: TGTGCCAGCAGCCCGGATCGGGTTTGGGAGCTGTTTTTT. Its translation: CASSPDRVWELFF.

The V and J genes are TRBV15 and TRBJ1-5; D is ambiguous. The germline gives CDR1 LNHNV, CDR2 YYDKDF (reference sequence). Trimming cost V 1 base and J 1 base, with 8 bases left between them. The CDR3 totals 15 residues. The CDR3 sequence: CATSRGRGSNQPQHF. The CDR3 nucleotides are TGTGCCACCAGCAGAGGGAGAGGGAGCAATCAGCCCCAGCATTTT.

This clonotype was counted a few times. The chain is built from TRBV28 and TRBJ2-7, with D hard to call. The CDR3 runs to 14 residues. V lost 6 bases and J lost 3, with 15 bases in between. Germline V gene lookup returns CDR1 MDHEN and CDR2 SYDVKM. CDR3 sequence reads: CASRPWAVSYEQYF. CDR3 in DNA: TGTGCCAGCAGACCATGGGCGGTGAGCTACGAGCAGTACTTC.

The table lists this clonotype with a few counts. V is TRBV7-9 and J is TRBJ2-3; D gene uncertain. The CDR3 is made up of 12 amino acids. Per germline, CDR1 SEHNR and CDR2 FQNEAQ (reference sequence). V lost 5 bases and J 6 bases, leaving 9 bases between the germline ends. The CDR3 here is CASSVRLDTQYF. In nucleotides, the CDR3 is TGTGCCAGCAGCGTTCGATTGGATACGCAGTATTTT.

The chain uses TRBV29-1 and TRBJ2-7, with 7 positions matching TRBD2. CDR3 length: 13 amino acids. V shed 3 bases and J 6 bases; nucleotides not matched to a gene: 8. The germline CDR1 and CDR2 sequences are SQVTM and ANQGSEA. The CDR3 DNA reads TGCAGCGTTGACAGGGAGGGCACGAGCGAGCAGTACTTC. Its translation: CSVDREGTSEQYF.

The rearrangement uses TRBV4-1 and TRBJ1-6; TRBD1 matches at 9 bases. J gave up 10 bases and V 1 base, and 11 bases lay outside the gene matches. This CDR3 is built from 17 residues. Looked up from germline, CDR1 is MGHRA and CDR2 is YSYEKL. The CDR3 protein is CASSQAPKGDRESPLHF. DNA of the CDR3: TGCGCCAGCAGCCAAGCTCCTAAGGGGGACAGGGAATCACCCCTCCACTTT.

The rearrangement links TRBV29-1 to TRBJ2-5; possible D gene TRBD2, 6 bases. The V gene's germline CDR1 is SQVTM and CDR2 ANQGSEA. The CDR3 covers 13 residues. Trimming pared 7 bases from V and 6 bases from J, leaving 18 bases between. As DNA, the CDR3 is TGCAGCGCCGGGACTGGGAGGCGGCAGACCCAGTACTTC. It yields the protein CSAGTGRRQTQYF. Full variable domain (outside the CDR3, taken from reference TRBV29-1 and TRBJ2-5): SAVISQKPSRDICQRGTSLTIQCQVDSQVTMMFWYRQQPGQSLTLIATANQGSEATYESGFVIDKFPISRPNLTFSTLTVSNMSPEDSSIYLCSAGTGRRQTQYFGPGTRLLVL.

There are many counts of this clonotype. This chain links TRBV20-1 with TRBJ2-3; no clear D gene. Germline CDR1 reads DFQATT; CDR2 reads SNEGSKA (reference sequence). The CDR3 is 11 residues long. Trimming took 4 bases from V and 7 from J, leaving 9 bases between them. CDR3 coding DNA: TGCAGTGCTAAGGCCAGATATACGCAGTATTTT. Translating gives CSAKARYTQYF.